This T cell receptor beta chain derives from a study of cytomegalovirus exposure and HLA in healthy donors. Study in general: In an early release, HLA-typed donors contributed 75 million to 85 million unique TCR sequences.

Donors were nominally healthy when sampled, though unrecorded immune exposures were likely. General study results and limits: The productive fraction for most TCR beta V segments was about 87% or about 30% in an earlier analysis. The study designated 150 or so TCR beta chains cytomegalovirus-associated.

The study ran its PCR with 60 Vbeta and 13 Jbeta primers. The table came from immunoSEQ multiplex PCR; TCRdb's copy has only in-frame clones and leaves some out. The data contain some 150,000 clones, approximately 79% of them singletons. Germline trimming cut 4 bases from V and 5 bases from J; bases unmatched to any gene: 9. The V gene's germline CDR1 is SGHDN and CDR2 FVKESK. CDR3 size: 16 residues. Points on this clone: Antigen: not known.

The sample consisted of PBMCs. The chain joins TRBV14 to TRBJ2-2; 8 bases fit TRBD2. This TCR derives from a man in his sixties in good health and CMV-seronegative. CDR3 in amino acids: CASSPRTSPETGELFF. CDR3 coding DNA: TGTGCCAGCAGCCCACGGACTAGCCCAGAGACCGGGGAGCTGTTTTTT.